This is a list of T cell receptor beta chains from one sample in a study of CD4+ T cells in melanoma. Sequencing used immunoSEQ multiplex PCR; TCRdb keeps in-frame clones, though not all of them. The sample consists of tens of thousands of clones, over 60% of them appearing once. The specimen sequenced was tumor tissue. These receptors all stem from a human donor with melanoma. CDR3s include the opening cysteine and the closing phenylalanine or tryptophan. The D gene is left open where the match is weak. Rows give clone size only sometimes, using once, few, many, or a class for an expanded clone.

clone_size d_call j_call v_call cdr3_nt cdr3_aa
- TRBD1 TRBJ2-2 TRBV7-8 TGTGCCAGCAGCTTAGTTCCGGACAGGCCACTCACCGGGGAGCTGTTTTTT CASSLVPDRPLTGELFF
- - TRBJ2-7 TRBV6-1 TGTGCCAGCAGACAGGGAGCCTACGAGCAGTACTTC CASRQGAYEQYF
- - TRBJ1-1 TRBV28 TGTGCCACTGGACCGAACACTGAAGCTTTCTTT CATGPNTEAFF
many - TRBJ2-3 TRBV13 TGTGCCAGCGAGGCGAGGGGAAGGAACACAGATACGCAGTATTTT CASEARGRNTDTQYF
- - TRBJ1-6 TRBV6-5 TGTGCCAGCAGTTACACGGGGTTGGATTCACCCCTCCACTTT CASSYTGLDSPLHF
- TRBD1 TRBJ1-1 TRBV19 TGTGCCAGTAGCAACAGGGGGCGGACTGAAGCTTTCTTT CASSNRGRTEAFF
- TRBD2 TRBJ2-1 TRBV9 TGTGCCAGCAGCTTCGGCGCGGGGGGGACTGGGGATGAGCAGTTCTTC CASSFGAGGTGDEQFF
- - TRBJ2-6 TRBV5-1 TGCGCCAGCAGCTTGCTGGGAACTGGGGCCAACGTCCTGACTTTC CASSLLGTGANVLTF
- - TRBJ2-5 TRBV7-2 TGTGCCAGCAGCTTACATAGGGCGCAAGAGACCCAGTACTTC CASSLHRAQETQYF
- TRBD2 TRBJ2-7 TRBV7-2 TGTGCCAGCAGCTTAGCAGGGGGTAGCGGGGCTTTCTACGAGCAGTACTTC CASSLAGGSGAFYEQYF
- TRBD1 TRBJ1-1 TRBV2 TGTGCCAGCAGCACCGGGACAGCAAGCATGAACACTGAAGCTTTCTTT CASSTGTASMNTEAFF
- - TRBJ1-2 TRBV18 TGTGCCAGCTCACCACGGGCAGGGATTGGCTACACCTTC CASSPRAGIGYTF
- - TRBJ2-5 TRBV9 TGTGCCAGCAGCGTCAGGAGTCAAGAGACCCAGTACTTC CASSVRSQETQYF
medium-sized - TRBJ2-2 TRBV7-2 TGTGCCAGCAGCTTAGAGACCGGGGAGCTGTTTTTT CASSLETGELFF
many - TRBJ1-4 TRBV29-1 TGCAGCGTTGCTAATTCGCAATCTGAAAAACTGTTTTTT CSVANSQSEKLFF
few - TRBJ2-2 TRBV27 TGTGCCAGCAGCTACCTAATATCAGATTACTACACCGGGGAGCTGTTTTTT CASSYLISDYYTGELFF